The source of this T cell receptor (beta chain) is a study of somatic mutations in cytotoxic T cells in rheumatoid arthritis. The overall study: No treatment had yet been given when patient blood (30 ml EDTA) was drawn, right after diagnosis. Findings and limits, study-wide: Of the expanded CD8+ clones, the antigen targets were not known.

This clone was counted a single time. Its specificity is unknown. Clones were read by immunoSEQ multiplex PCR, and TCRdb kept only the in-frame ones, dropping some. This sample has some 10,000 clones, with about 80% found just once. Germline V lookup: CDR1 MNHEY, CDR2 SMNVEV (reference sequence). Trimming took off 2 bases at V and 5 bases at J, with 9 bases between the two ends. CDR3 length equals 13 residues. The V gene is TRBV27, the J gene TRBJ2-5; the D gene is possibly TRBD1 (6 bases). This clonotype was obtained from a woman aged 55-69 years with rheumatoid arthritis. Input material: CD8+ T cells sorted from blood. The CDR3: CASSLTGYETQYF. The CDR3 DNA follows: TGTGCCAGCAGTTTAACAGGGTACGAGACCCAGTACTTC.